The 13 T cell receptor beta chains below all came from one sample that was sequenced in a study of blood T cell repertoires in COVID-19. This table comes from immunoSEQ multiplex PCR, and its TCRdb copy is limited to in-frame clones, with some not included. The table lists about 290,000 clones, 85% of them singletons, with around 4.2% in the top ten. Specimen: peripheral blood. Every receptor here comes from a woman aged 45-60 years with active or convalescent COVID-19.

This chain uses TRBV15 with TRBJ2-2, with 9 bases aligning to TRBD1. This CDR3 is 16 amino acids long. Looked up from germline, CDR1 is LNHNV and CDR2 is YYDKDF (reference sequence). Trimming removed 5 bases from V and 5 bases from J; junction bases left unmatched: 9. The CDR3 reads CATSGQGQGGTGELFF. The CDR3 DNA sequence: TGTGCCACCAGCGGCCAGGGACAGGGCGGTACCGGGGAGCTGTTTTTT.

The DNA of the CDR3 is TGTGCCAGTAGTCCCCAAGCCGGGGGACCATCTTTCTTT. It codes for CASSPQAGGPSFF. J is TRBJ1-1 and V is TRBV19; possibly TRBD1 for D (5 bases). Germline loops: CDR1 LNHDA, CDR2 SQIVND (reference sequence). This CDR3 region has 13 residues. Deletions cut 5 bases from V and 12 bases from J, with 19 bases between.

This clone was recorded a few times. This chain joins TRBV5-1 and TRBJ2-1, with 8 bases identical to TRBD2. Germline-derived CDR1 and CDR2 are SGHRS and YFSETQ. V dropped 4 bases and J dropped 0; count of bases not matched to a gene: 15. The CDR3 length is 19 residues. This CDR3 reads CASSPGGGRPRFSYNEQFF. The CDR3 DNA follows: TGCGCCAGCAGCCCTGGCGGCGGGAGGCCTCGATTCTCCTACAATGAGCAGTTCTTC.

V and J are TRBV5-1 and TRBJ1-3; D uncertain. The V end lost 1 base, the J end lost 0 bases, and 14 bases lay between the germline ends. The CDR3 is 17 amino acids. Germline assignment: CDR1 SGHRS and CDR2 YFSETQ. The CDR3 DNA is TGCGCCAGCAGCTTGACGATCGGACTGAGCTCTGGAAACACCATATATTTT. Its translation: CASSLTIGLSSGNTIYF.

This clone came up once. The genes are TRBV28 and TRBJ2-1; the match to TRBD2 covers 11 bases. The CDR3 consists of 17 residues. CDR1 and CDR2 (germline): MDHEN, SYDVKM. Germline trimming cut 5 bases from V and 3 bases from J; bases unmatched to any gene: 9. CDR3 loop: CASSPIGTSGRYNEQFF. The CDR3 DNA sequence: TGTGCCAGCAGTCCCATTGGGACTAGCGGTCGCTACAATGAGCAGTTCTTC.

The rearrangement uses TRBV10-3 and TRBJ2-2; D is unresolved. This CDR3 spans 14 amino acids. CDR1 is ENHRY and CDR2 is SYGVKD in the germline V gene. V shed 8 bases and J shed 3 bases, with 13 bases lying between them. The CDR3 sequence: CAIALGPYTGELFF. The DNA of the CDR3 is TGTGCCATCGCTCTAGGCCCTTACACCGGGGAGCTGTTTTTT.

This clone was seen more than once but under ten times. V usage is TRBV6-1 and J usage is TRBJ1-2; D uncertain. Germline CDR1 and CDR2: MNHNS and SASEGT. The CDR3 has 14 residues. The V end lost 3 bases, the J end lost 3 bases, and 11 bases lay between the germline ends. The CDR3 loop is CASSESEEYYGYTF. The DNA of the CDR3 is TGTGCCAGCAGTGAGAGCGAGGAATACTATGGCTACACCTTC.

J is TRBJ2-6 and V is TRBV5-1; D is perhaps TRBD1 (6 bases). Trimming pared 5 bases from V and 0 bases from J, leaving 18 bases between. Germline assignment: CDR1 SGHRS and CDR2 YFSETQ. CDR3 length: 18 amino acids. CDR3 loop: CASSFQGPRLSGANVLTF. For the CDR3, the DNA is TGCGCCAGCAGTTTTCAGGGGCCTCGCCTCTCTGGGGCCAACGTCCTGACTTTC. Based on the CDR3 plus reference TRBV5-1 and TRBJ2-6, the full variable domain is KAGVTQTPRYLIKTRGQQVTLSCSPISGHRSVSWYQQTPGQGLQFLFEYFSETQRNKGNFPGRFSGRQFSNSRSEMNVSTLELGDSALYLCASSFQGPRLSGANVLTFGAGSRLTVL.

This chain links TRBV19 with TRBJ2-1; D unresolved. The CDR3 consists of 15 residues. Germline V gene data show CDR1 as LNHDA and CDR2 as SQIVND (reference sequence). V was pared by 2 bases and J by 3 bases, with 11 bases between. The CDR3 sequence: CASSIPGRGYNEQFF. CDR3 coding DNA: TGTGCCAGTAGTATACCCGGTCGAGGCTACAATGAGCAGTTCTTC.

The V gene is TRBV5-1, the J gene TRBJ2-7; no clear D gene. This CDR3 is 14 amino acids long. Germline-derived CDR1 and CDR2 are SGHRS and YFSETQ. The V gene lost 0 bases and the J gene lost 4 bases, with 11 bases spanning the gap. The CDR3 DNA is TGCGCCAGCAGCTTGGAGGCTAGTTCGTACGAGCAGTACTTC. It translates to CASSLEASSYEQYF.

The chain carries TRBV4-1 and TRBJ1-4; 8 bases fit TRBD1. Germline V gene data show CDR1 as MGHRA and CDR2 as YSYEKL. The CDR3 has 15 residues. V dropped 5 bases and J dropped 8; count of bases not matched to a gene: 10. The CDR3 DNA reads TGCGCCAGCAGCGAACCGGGACAGGTTAAGGAAAAACTGTTTTTT. As protein: CASSEPGQVKEKLFF.

J is TRBJ2-5 and V is TRBV29-1, with 7 bases aligning to TRBD1. J lost 1 base, V lost 0 bases, and 11 bases had no gene match. CDR1 is SQVTM, CDR2 ANQGSEA, per germline. This CDR3 is 17 amino acids long. This CDR3 reads CSVEDHAGDSPQETQYF. The CDR3, as DNA: TGCAGCGTTGAAGATCATGCCGGGGACAGCCCCCAAGAGACCCAGTACTTC.

The chain recombines TRBV24-1 with TRBJ1-5; TRBD1 matches 9 bases. V dropped 3 bases and J dropped 3; count of bases not matched to a gene: 8. The CDR3 runs 17 residues. Germline V gives CDR1 KGHDR, CDR2 SFDVKD. CDR3 protein: CATSDLRDRVSNQPQHF. The CDR3 nucleotides read TGTGCCACCAGTGATCTCCGGGACAGGGTATCCAATCAGCCCCAGCATTTT.